This T cell receptor (beta chain) was identified during a study of shared clonotypes between healthy human individuals. An even split of each subset's genomic DNA across several immunoSEQ plates was performed. The protocol was immunoSEQ multiplex PCR, while the TCRdb copy is restricted to in-frame clones and leaves out a portion. There are around 1.9 million clones in the sample; roughly 91% occur only once, and more than 1.5% lies in the top ten. This clone has just one count. Its antigen is not known. Study conclusions and caveats: Non-shared clonotypes displayed generation probabilities falling below those of clonotypes present in all four donors. A few donors shared approximately 5% of their naive CD4 clonotypes.

The CDR3 loop spans 14 amino acids. Naive CD8 cells lacked CD45RO, underwent positive selection for CCR7 and left out terminally differentiated effector memory CD45RA+ cells. The clonotype originates from a man between 18 and 35 years old in good health. Some clones in this sample may be carry-over from other donors' samples. V gene TRBV21-1 combines with J gene TRBJ2-1; TRBD2, the D gene given by the table, was not confirmed from the DNA. TRBV21-1 is classified as a pseudogene. Source material: naive CD8+ T cells from PBMCs. Here the CDR3 reads CASSKGLGHNEQFF. The DNA for the CDR3 is TGTGCCAGCAGCAAGGGACTAGGGCACAATGAGCAGTTCTTC.